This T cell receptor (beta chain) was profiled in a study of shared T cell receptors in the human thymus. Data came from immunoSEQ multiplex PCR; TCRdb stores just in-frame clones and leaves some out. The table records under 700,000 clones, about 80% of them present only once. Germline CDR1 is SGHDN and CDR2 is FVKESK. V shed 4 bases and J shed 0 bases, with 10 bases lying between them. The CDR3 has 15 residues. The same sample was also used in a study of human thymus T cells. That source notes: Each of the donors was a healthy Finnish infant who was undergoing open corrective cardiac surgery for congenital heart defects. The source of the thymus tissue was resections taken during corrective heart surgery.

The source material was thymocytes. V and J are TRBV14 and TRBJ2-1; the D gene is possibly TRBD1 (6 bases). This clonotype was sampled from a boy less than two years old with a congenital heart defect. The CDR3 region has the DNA TGTGCCAGCAGCCGCAGGGGTCGCTCCTACAATGAGCAGTTCTTC. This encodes CASSRRGRSYNEQFF.